The 28 T cell receptor beta chains in this list originate from one sample, sequenced in a study of OX40 agonist ivuxolimab in advanced cancers. TCRdb's copy holds only in-frame clones and misses some; the assay was immunoSEQ multiplex PCR. The sample includes about 49,000 clones, around 94% seen only once; the top ten take 11%. The sample here was CD4+ or CD8+ T cells sorted from blood, taken in a trial of the OX40 agonist ivuxolimab. The receptors here all came from an adult with an advanced solid tumor such as melanoma, head and neck, liver or kidney cancer.

The V gene is TRBV6-6, the J gene TRBJ2-1, with TRBD1 identical over 7 bases. V lost 6 bases, J lost 0 bases, and 8 bases stayed unmatched. The CDR3 extends over 16 amino acids. Germline loops: CDR1 MNHNY, CDR2 SVGAGI (reference sequence). The CDR3 loop is CASRSGAGGSYNEQFF. The CDR3, as DNA: TGTGCCAGCAGGTCCGGGGCAGGGGGCTCCTACAATGAGCAGTTCTTC.

This chain links TRBV6-8 with TRBJ2-3, with TRBD2 matching 13 bases. V was pared by 5 bases and J by 5 bases, with 10 bases of the junction left unmatched. The CDR3 has 17 amino acids. Germline CDR1 reads MNHGY; CDR2 reads SAAAGT. CDR3 in DNA: TGTGCCAGCAGTGGCCTGACTAGCGGGAGGTGGGTAGATACGCAGTATTTT. This translates into CASSGLTSGRWVDTQYF.

This clone was seen only once. V is TRBV12-5 and J is TRBJ2-1; 8 positions agree with TRBD1. Germline V gives CDR1 LGHNT, CDR2 FRNRAP. V shed 3 bases, J shed 0 bases, and the junction held 7 bases outside the gene matches. The CDR3 has 17 amino acids. CDR3 sequence reads: CASGFTDRESSYNEQFF. The DNA for the CDR3 is TGTGCTAGTGGTTTCACGGACAGGGAAAGCTCCTACAATGAGCAGTTCTTC.

The rearrangement links TRBV27 to TRBJ2-7, with D maybe TRBD1 (5 bases). V was pared by 5 bases and J by 3 bases, with 14 bases between. Germline V gene lookup returns CDR1 MNHEY and CDR2 SMNVEV (reference sequence). This CDR3 has 14 amino acids. CDR3 sequence: CASSPDSILYEQYF. CDR3 bases: TGTGCCAGCAGTCCCGACAGTATTCTCTACGAGCAGTACTTC.

This CDR3 is CARTRGCFSSGNTIYF. The CDR3 nucleotides are TGTGCCAGAACCCGAGGATGCTTTAGCTCTGGAAACACCATATATTTT. The J gene is TRBJ1-3, the V gene TRBV5-3; the D is unclear. TRBV5-3 falls under the ORF class, with uncertain function. This CDR3 comprises 16 residues. V was pared by 6 bases and J by 0 bases, with 16 bases between.

This chain links TRBV2 with TRBJ2-7, with a tentative D call TRBD1 (5 bases). The CDR3 extends over 13 amino acids. CDR1 is SNHLY and CDR2 is FYNNEI in the germline V gene. V gave up 6 bases and J gave up 4 bases, with 13 bases separating them. CDR3 coding DNA: TGTGCCAGCAGAGGGGTCAACAGGTACGAGCAGTACTTC. Protein product: CASRGVNRYEQYF.

The chain recombines TRBV28 with TRBJ1-1; D unresolved. V lost 1 base to trimming and J lost 4 bases, with 16 bases between them. The CDR3 runs to 16 residues. The germline gives CDR1 MDHEN, CDR2 SYDVKM. The CDR3 loop reads CASSLSAVGWGTEAFF. The CDR3 nucleotides read TGTGCCAGCAGTTTATCCGCTGTGGGATGGGGCACTGAAGCTTTCTTT. The full variable domain, with the rest looked up from reference TRBV28 and TRBJ1-1, is DVKVTQSSRYLVKRTGEKVFLECVQDMDHENMFWYRQDPGLGLRLIYFSYDVKMKEKGDIPEGYSVSREKKERFSLILESASTNQTSMYLCASSLSAVGWGTEAFFGQGTRLTVV.

The CDR3: CASSFRGSDEQYF. CDR3 nucleotides: TGTGCCAGCAGTTTTAGGGGTTCGGACGAGCAGTACTTC. J is TRBJ2-7 and V is TRBV28; tentatively, D is TRBD1 (5 bases). This CDR3 is 13 amino acids long. The germline CDR1 and CDR2 sequences are MDHEN and SYDVKM. Trimming removed 3 bases at V and 5 bases at J, with 11 bases between.

This chain uses TRBV7-9 with TRBJ2-1, with D possibly being TRBD2 (5 bases). The CDR3 is 14 residues long. V lost 5 bases, J lost 8 bases, and 16 bases lay in between. The germline gives CDR1 SEHNR, CDR2 FQNEAQ (reference sequence). This CDR3 is CASSGGGLGDEQFF. The CDR3 DNA sequence: TGTGCCAGCAGCGGCGGCGGGTTAGGCGATGAGCAGTTCTTC.

As for this clone: At one of its ends the junction is not consistent with the germline gene, which may arise from a read error. J is TRBJ2-1 and V is TRBV2; D is possibly TRBD1 (6 bases). CDR1 and CDR2 from the germline V gene are SNHLY and FYNNEI. The CDR3 contains 14 residues. The CDR3 DNA reads as TGCACCATGAGTCCGGGACACTCCTACAATGAGCAGTTCTTC. This gives the protein CTMSPGHSYNEQFF. Full variable domain (remainder filled in from reference TRBV2 and TRBJ2-1): EPEVTQTPSHQVTQMGQEVILRCVPISNHLYFYWYRQILGQKVEFLVSFYNNEISEKSEIFDDQFSVERPDGSNFTLKIRSTKLEDSAMYFCTMSPGHSYNEQFFGPGTRLTVL.

V usage is TRBV19 and J usage is TRBJ2-7, with 9 bases fitting TRBD2. CDR1 is LNHDA, CDR2 SQIVND, per germline (reference sequence). The J segment lost 2 bases and the V segment lost 5 bases, leaving 7 bases of the junction unmatched. The CDR3 runs to 15 residues. CDR3 sequence reads: CASSFRTSEAYEQYF. CDR3 coding DNA: TGTGCCAGTAGTTTCCGGACTAGCGAGGCCTACGAGCAGTACTTC.

This chain joins TRBV11-2 and TRBJ1-2, with D possibly being TRBD1 (5 bases). The CDR3 is made up of 14 amino acids. The ends were cut back, 1 base at V and 4 bases at J, with 10 bases in the middle. Germline CDR1 reads SGHAT; CDR2 reads FQNNGV. In DNA, the CDR3 is TGTGCCAGCAGCTTAGGGGGGGGACCCTATGGCTACACCTTC. Protein product: CASSLGGGPYGYTF.

V is TRBV28 and J is TRBJ1-5; D not certain. The germline CDR1 and CDR2 sequences are MDHEN and SYDVKM. V lost 3 bases to trimming and J lost 7 bases, with 13 bases between them. CDR3 length: 14 amino acids. For the CDR3, the DNA is TGTGCCAGCAGTTTCAGGCAGGCAGGCCAGCCCCAGCATTTT. This gives the protein CASSFRQAGQPQHF.

The rearrangement links TRBV28 to TRBJ2-1; 14 nucleotides match TRBD2. The V gene's germline CDR1 is MDHEN and CDR2 SYDVKM. The CDR3 sequence is 17 residues long. J was trimmed by 0 bases and V by 4 bases; bases with no gene match: 2. This CDR3 is CASSYGLAGGSYNEQFF. DNA of the CDR3: TGTGCCAGCAGTTACGGACTAGCGGGAGGCTCCTACAATGAGCAGTTCTTC.

The chain has TRBV4-3 and TRBJ2-5; TRBD2 agrees at 7 bases. The J call may not be correct, given that the DNA end is closer to TRBJ2-7. This CDR3 is 15 amino acids long. The germline CDR1 and CDR2 sequences are LGHNA and YSLEER. CDR3 bases: TGCGCCAGCAGCCAGGGGCTAGCGGACTCCTACGAGCAGTACTTC. Protein: CASSQGLADSYEQYF.

The rearrangement joins TRBV28 to TRBJ1-1; TRBD1 might be the D (5 bases). V gave up 6 bases and J gave up 6 bases, with 20 bases separating them. The length of the CDR3 is 15 residues. In germline, CDR1 is MDHEN, CDR2 SYDVKM. The CDR3 loop is CASSSMGDPKAEAFF. The CDR3 DNA reads TGTGCCAGCAGCTCAATGGGGGACCCTAAGGCTGAAGCTTTCTTT.

CDR3 amino acids: CASSFGLVPEQFF. The DNA of the CDR3 is TGTGCCAGCAGCTTCGGACTAGTTCCTGAGCAGTTCTTC. The V call is TRBV7-2, the J call TRBJ2-1; 7 positions match TRBD2. The CDR3 length is 13 residues. Germline V gene data show CDR1 as SGHTA and CDR2 as FQGNSA. V gave up 3 bases and J gave up 9 bases; unmatched junction bases: 5.

The chain is built from TRBV7-9 and TRBJ1-1; possibly TRBD1 for D (5 bases). The germline V gene has CDR1 SEHNR and CDR2 FQNEAQ (reference sequence). V lost 8 bases to trimming and J lost 2 bases, with 12 bases between them. The CDR3 is 13 amino acids. Written as DNA, the CDR3 is TGTGCCAGCCGCGGGACGGGAAACACTGAAGCTTTCTTT. It translates to CASRGTGNTEAFF. The whole variable domain, remainder taken from reference TRBV7-9 and TRBJ1-1, is DTGVSQNPRHKITKRGQNVTFRCDPISEHNRLYWYRQTLGQGPEFLTYFQNEAQLEKSRLLSDRFSAERPKGSFSTLEIQRTEQGDSAMYLCASRGTGNTEAFFGQGTRLTVV.

This clone was counted once. The V call is TRBV27, the J call TRBJ2-3; 9 bases align to TRBD1. V lost 4 bases to trimming and J lost 2 bases; unmatched junction nucleotides: 4. This CDR3 has 15 amino acids. Per germline, CDR1 MNHEY and CDR2 SMNVEV (reference sequence). CDR3 coding DNA: TGTGCCAGCAGTTGGGGACAGGGCTTCACAGATACGCAGTATTTT. As protein: CASSWGQGFTDTQYF.

This clone was counted a single time. The chain joins TRBV10-3 to TRBJ2-2; the D gene is possibly TRBD1 (5 bases). The CDR3 has 15 residues. V lost 2 bases, J lost 2 bases, and 9 bases lay in between. Germline V gives CDR1 ENHRY, CDR2 SYGVKD. This CDR3 reads CAISEPDRNTGELFF. CDR3 sequence (DNA): TGTGCCATCAGTGAGCCTGACAGAAACACCGGGGAGCTGTTTTTT.

This clone was detected once. This chain links TRBV2 with TRBJ2-3; the D gene is possibly TRBD1 (7 bases). V was clipped by 11 bases and J by 2 bases, with 14 bases between them. This CDR3 is 13 amino acids long. Per the germline V gene, CDR1 is SNHLY and CDR2 is FYNNEI. In DNA form, the CDR3 reads TGTGCCGGAGGGACAGTTAACACAGATACGCAGTATTTT. Amino acid sequence: CAGGTVNTDTQYF.

The V gene is TRBV30, the J gene TRBJ2-7; no firm D call. V lost 2 bases to trimming and J lost 6 bases, with 8 bases between them. Germline values: CDR1 GTSNPN, CDR2 SVGIG (reference sequence). The CDR3 has 11 amino acids. In DNA form, the CDR3 reads TGTGCCTGGAGTCTAACTACCGAGCAGTACTTC. Translation gives CAWSLTTEQYF.

The chain employs TRBV7-6 and TRBJ1-5; D perhaps matches TRBD1 (6 bases). V shed 1 base and J shed 5 bases, with 12 bases lying between them. The CDR3 totals 15 residues. CDR1 is SGHVS, CDR2 FNYEAQ, per germline. CDR3 sequence reads: CASSLGGRGYQPQHF. As DNA, the CDR3 is TGTGCCAGCAGCTTAGGGGGCAGGGGATATCAGCCCCAGCATTTT.

This chain joins TRBV11-2 and TRBJ2-5; 9 bases match TRBD1. Germline V gene lookup returns CDR1 SGHAT and CDR2 FQNNGV. This CDR3 region has 15 residues. V shed 1 base, J shed 4 bases, and the junction held 4 bases outside the gene matches. CDR3 loop: CASSLVVGQGETQYF. CDR3 nucleotide sequence: TGTGCCAGCAGCTTAGTCGTGGGACAGGGAGAGACCCAGTACTTC. Complete variable domain (other parts from reference TRBV11-2 and TRBJ2-5): EAGVAQSPRYKIIEKRQSVAFWCNPISGHATLYWYQQILGQGPKLLIQFQNNGVVDDSQLPKDRFSAERLKGVDSTLKIQPAKLEDSAVYLCASSLVVGQGETQYFGPGTRLLVL.

The J gene is TRBJ2-2, the V gene TRBV7-9; 11 bases are a match to TRBD1. The V gene end was trimmed by 5 bases and the J gene end by 1 base; junction bases not matched to a gene: 6. The CDR3 contains 17 residues. CDR1 is SEHNR and CDR2 is FQNEAQ in the germline V gene (reference sequence). The CDR3 DNA sequence: TGTGCCAGCAGCCCCCTGGACAGGGGGCTGAACACCGGGGAGCTGTTTTTT. Residues: CASSPLDRGLNTGELFF.

This chain uses TRBV29-1 with TRBJ2-1; the match to TRBD2 covers 11 bases. CDR3 size: 17 residues. Germline CDR1 is SQVTM and CDR2 is ANQGSEA. V shed 6 bases, J shed 4 bases, and the junction held 14 bases outside the gene matches. The CDR3 DNA follows: TGCAGCGTACCCCCTCCCATAACTAGCGGGGGATACAATGAGCAGTTCTTC. It codes for CSVPPPITSGGYNEQFF.

This chain links TRBV10-2 with TRBJ2-7; the match to TRBD2 covers 10 bases. Germline V gene sequence: CDR1 WSHSY, CDR2 SAAADI. J was trimmed by 6 bases and V by 8 bases; bases with no gene match: 7. The CDR3 contains 13 residues. For the CDR3, the DNA is TGCGCCAGCTCGGGTAGCGGGAGGTTCGAGCAGTACTTC. This translates into CASSGSGRFEQYF.

V usage is TRBV5-5 and J usage is TRBJ2-7; D call uncertain. Trimming left V 3 bases short and J 3 bases short, with 7 bases between. The CDR3 is 12 residues long. Germline CDR1 reads SGHKS; CDR2 reads YYEKEE (reference sequence). Here the CDR3 reads CASSWTGYEQYF. The CDR3, as DNA: TGTGCCAGCAGCTGGACCGGCTACGAGCAGTACTTC.